This T cell receptor (beta chain) appears in the sequencing data of a study of blood T cell repertoires in COVID-19. As for the study in general: The United States, Italy and Spain provided the acute and convalescent COVID-19 samples.

Authors' methods: Estimation of nucleated cell counts was performed using reference gene primer amplification. Here immunoSEQ multiplex PCR was the method, and the copy in TCRdb shows in-frame clones only, minus some. V and J calls and clone size are those listed in that table; D and trimming were worked out from the DNA. Among roughly 190,000 clones, 90% to 95% were seen once, and the ten largest hold 0.76%. The Seattle patients, enrolled during active infection, were followed longitudinally. The specimen sequenced was peripheral blood. This sequence originates from a young man with COVID-19, enrolled during active disease.

CDR3 nucleotide sequence: TGTGCCAGCACCCTTCGAACGACAGGGGGCCTTACGAACACTGAAGCTTTCTTT. This encodes CASTLRTTGGLTNTEAFF. The gene calls are TRBV4-2 and TRBJ1-1; TRBD1 agrees at 10 bases. CDR3 length: 18 residues. The germline V gene encodes CDR1 LGHNA and CDR2 YNFKEQ. V lost 7 bases to trimming and J lost 1 base; unmatched junction nucleotides: 15.